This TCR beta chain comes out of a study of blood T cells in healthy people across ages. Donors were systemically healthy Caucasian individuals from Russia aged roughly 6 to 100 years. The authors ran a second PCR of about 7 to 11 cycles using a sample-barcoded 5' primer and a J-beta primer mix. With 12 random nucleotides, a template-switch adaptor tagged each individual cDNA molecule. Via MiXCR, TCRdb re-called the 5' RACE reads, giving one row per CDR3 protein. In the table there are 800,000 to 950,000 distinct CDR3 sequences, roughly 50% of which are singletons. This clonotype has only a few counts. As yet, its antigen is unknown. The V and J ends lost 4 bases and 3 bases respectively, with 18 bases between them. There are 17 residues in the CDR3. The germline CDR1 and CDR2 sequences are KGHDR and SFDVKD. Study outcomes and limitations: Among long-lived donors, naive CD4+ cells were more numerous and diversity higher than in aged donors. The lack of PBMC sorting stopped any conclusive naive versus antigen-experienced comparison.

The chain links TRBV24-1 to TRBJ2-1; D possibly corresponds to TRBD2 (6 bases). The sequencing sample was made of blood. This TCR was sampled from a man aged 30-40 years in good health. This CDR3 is CATSDPRPRGNYNEQFF. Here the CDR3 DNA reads TGTGCCACCAGTGACCCTCGTCCTCGGGGGAACTACAATGAGCAGTTCTTC.